This T cell receptor beta chain was recorded in a study of blood T cell repertoires in COVID-19. Libraries were prepared by immunoSEQ multiplex PCR; TCRdb keeps only in-frame clonotypes and omits some of them. The table shows 250,000 or so clones, with approximately 89% occurring only once. The J segment lost 7 bases and the V segment lost 5 bases, leaving 11 bases of the junction unmatched. Germline loops: CDR1 SGHTA, CDR2 FQGTGA. CDR3 length equals 17 residues. This chain joins TRBV7-3 and TRBJ2-1, with 13 bases matching TRBD2. This TCR was recovered from a man aged 35-49 years with active or convalescent COVID-19. Sequenced input: peripheral blood. The CDR3 loop reads CASSPLGGTSGTNEQFF. For the CDR3, the DNA is TGTGCCAGCAGCCCTCTGGGAGGGACTAGCGGGACGAATGAGCAGTTCTTC.